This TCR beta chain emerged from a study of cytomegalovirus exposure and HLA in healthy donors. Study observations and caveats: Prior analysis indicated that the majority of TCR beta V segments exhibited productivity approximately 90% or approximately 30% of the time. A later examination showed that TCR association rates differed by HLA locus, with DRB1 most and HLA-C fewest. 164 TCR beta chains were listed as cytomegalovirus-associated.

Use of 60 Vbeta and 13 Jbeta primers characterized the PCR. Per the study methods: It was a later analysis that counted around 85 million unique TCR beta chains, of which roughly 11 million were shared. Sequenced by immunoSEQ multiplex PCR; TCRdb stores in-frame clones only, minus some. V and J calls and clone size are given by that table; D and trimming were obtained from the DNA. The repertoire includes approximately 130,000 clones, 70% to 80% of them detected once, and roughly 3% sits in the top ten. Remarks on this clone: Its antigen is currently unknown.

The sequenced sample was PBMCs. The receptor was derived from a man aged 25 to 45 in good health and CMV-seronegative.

The CDR3 sequence is CATEAGGHQGQSTEAFF. CDR3 sequence (DNA): TGTGCCACCGAAGCAGGGGGCCATCAGGGACAAAGCACTGAAGCTTTCTTT. This chain links TRBV19 with TRBJ1-1; TRBD1 matches 8 bases. J gave up 4 bases and V 10 bases, and 20 bases lay outside the gene matches. This CDR3 comprises 17 residues. Per the germline V gene, CDR1 is LNHDA and CDR2 is SQIVND (reference sequence).